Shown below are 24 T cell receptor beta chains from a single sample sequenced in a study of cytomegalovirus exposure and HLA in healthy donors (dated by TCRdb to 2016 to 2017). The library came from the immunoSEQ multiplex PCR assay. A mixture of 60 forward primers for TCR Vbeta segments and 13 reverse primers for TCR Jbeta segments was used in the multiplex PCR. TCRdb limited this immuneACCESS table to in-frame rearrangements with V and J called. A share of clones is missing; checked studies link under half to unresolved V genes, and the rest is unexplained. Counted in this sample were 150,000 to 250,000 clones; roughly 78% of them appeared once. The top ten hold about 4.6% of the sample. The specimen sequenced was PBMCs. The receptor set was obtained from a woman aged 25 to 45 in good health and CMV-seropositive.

CDR3 DNA sequence: TGTGCCAGCAGAGGGGGCGCGCTTAATGAAAAACTGTTTTTT. Amino acid sequence: CASRGGALNEKLFF. The chain uses TRBV28 and TRBJ1-4, with 7 positions matching TRBD1. The CDR3 extends over 14 amino acids. After removal of 6 bases from V and 4 bases from J, the junction contained 5 bases not matched to a gene. In germline, CDR1 is MDHEN, CDR2 SYDVKM.

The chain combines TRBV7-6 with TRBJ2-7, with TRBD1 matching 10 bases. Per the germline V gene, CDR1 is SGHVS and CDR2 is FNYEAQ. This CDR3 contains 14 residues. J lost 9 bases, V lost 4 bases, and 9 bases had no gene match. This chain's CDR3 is CASSSRQGANGQYF. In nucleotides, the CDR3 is TGTGCCAGCAGCTCGCGACAGGGGGCAAACGGGCAGTACTTC.

The DNA for the CDR3 is TGTGCCAGCAGCCTCCGGCCTCGAAAGCGGGAGAGGGGGACAGATACGCAGTATTTT. Protein: CASSLRPRKRERGTDTQYF. The chain is built from TRBV21-1 and TRBJ2-3; TRBD2 is taken as the D call from the table, unchecked against the DNA. TRBV21-1 is marked as a pseudogene. The CDR3 consists of 19 residues.

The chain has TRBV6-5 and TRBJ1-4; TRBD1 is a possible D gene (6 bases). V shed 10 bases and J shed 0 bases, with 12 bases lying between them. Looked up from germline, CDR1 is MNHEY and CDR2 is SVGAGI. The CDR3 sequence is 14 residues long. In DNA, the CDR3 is TGTGCCATCGGGACAAAGCCAACTAATGAAAAACTGTTTTTT. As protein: CAIGTKPTNEKLFF.

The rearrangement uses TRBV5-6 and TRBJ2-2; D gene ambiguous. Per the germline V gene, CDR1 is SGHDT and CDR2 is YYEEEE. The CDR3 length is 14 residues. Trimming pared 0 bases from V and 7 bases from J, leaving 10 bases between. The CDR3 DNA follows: TGTGCCAGCAGCTTGGTGTCTTCGTACGGGGAGCTGTTTTTT. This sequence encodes CASSLVSSYGELFF.

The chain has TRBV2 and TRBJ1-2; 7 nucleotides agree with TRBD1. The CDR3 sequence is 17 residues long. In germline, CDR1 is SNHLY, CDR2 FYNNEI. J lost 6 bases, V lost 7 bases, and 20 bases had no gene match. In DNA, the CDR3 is TGTGCCAGCACTGACTTGGGGCGAGACAGGGAAGTTGATGGCTACACCTTC. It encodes CASTDLGRDREVDGYTF.

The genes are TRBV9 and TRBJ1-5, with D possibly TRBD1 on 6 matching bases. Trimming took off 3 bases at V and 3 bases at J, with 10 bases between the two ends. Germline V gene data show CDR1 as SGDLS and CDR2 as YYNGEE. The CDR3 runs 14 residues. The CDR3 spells CASSATGNNQPQHF. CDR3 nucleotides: TGTGCCAGCAGCGCTACAGGGAACAATCAGCCCCAGCATTTT.

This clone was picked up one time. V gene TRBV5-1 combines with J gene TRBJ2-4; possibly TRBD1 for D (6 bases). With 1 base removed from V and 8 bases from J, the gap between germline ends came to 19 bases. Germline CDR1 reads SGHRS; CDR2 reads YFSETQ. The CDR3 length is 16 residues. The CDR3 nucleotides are TGCGCCAGCAGCTTGACAGGGAACAACCCCTTCGACATTCAGTACTTC. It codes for CASSLTGNNPFDIQYF.

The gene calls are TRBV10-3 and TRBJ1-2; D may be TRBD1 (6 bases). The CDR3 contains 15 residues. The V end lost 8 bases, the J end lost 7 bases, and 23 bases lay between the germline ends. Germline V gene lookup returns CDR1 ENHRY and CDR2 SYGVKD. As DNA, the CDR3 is TGTGCCATCTCCGTCAACATGGACAGAGGCGGTGGCTACACCTTC. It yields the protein CAISVNMDRGGGYTF.

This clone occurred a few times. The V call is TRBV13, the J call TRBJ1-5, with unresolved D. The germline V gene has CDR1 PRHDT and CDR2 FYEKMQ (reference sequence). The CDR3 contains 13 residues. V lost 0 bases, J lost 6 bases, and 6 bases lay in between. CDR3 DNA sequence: TGTGCCAGCAGCTTAGGGGGAGCTCAGCCCCAGCATTTT. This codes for CASSLGGAQPQHF.

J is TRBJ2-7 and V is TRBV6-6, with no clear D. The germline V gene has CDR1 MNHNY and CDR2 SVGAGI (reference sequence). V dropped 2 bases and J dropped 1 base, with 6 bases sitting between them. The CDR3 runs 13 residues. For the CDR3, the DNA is TGTGCCAGCAGTTACGGGCAGTCCTACGAGCAGTACTTC. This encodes CASSYGQSYEQYF.

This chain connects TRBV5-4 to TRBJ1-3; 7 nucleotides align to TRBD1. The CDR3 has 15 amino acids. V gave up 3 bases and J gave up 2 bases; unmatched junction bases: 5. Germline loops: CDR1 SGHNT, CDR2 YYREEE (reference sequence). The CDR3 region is CASSYGTVPGNTIYF. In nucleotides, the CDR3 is TGTGCCAGCAGCTACGGGACAGTCCCTGGAAACACCATATATTTT.

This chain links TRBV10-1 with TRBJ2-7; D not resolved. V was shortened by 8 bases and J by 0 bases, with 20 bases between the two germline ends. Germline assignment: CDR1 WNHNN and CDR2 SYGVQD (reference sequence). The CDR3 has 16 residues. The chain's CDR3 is CASCLQKQLSSYEQYF. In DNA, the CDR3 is TGCGCCAGCTGTTTACAGAAACAATTAAGCTCCTACGAGCAGTACTTC.

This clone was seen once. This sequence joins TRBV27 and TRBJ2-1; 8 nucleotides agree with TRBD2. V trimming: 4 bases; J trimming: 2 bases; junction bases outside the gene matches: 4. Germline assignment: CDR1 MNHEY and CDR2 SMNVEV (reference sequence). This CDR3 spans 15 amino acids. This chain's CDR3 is CASSSVGRAYNEQFF. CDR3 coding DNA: TGTGCCAGCAGTTCGGTCGGGAGGGCCTACAATGAGCAGTTCTTC.

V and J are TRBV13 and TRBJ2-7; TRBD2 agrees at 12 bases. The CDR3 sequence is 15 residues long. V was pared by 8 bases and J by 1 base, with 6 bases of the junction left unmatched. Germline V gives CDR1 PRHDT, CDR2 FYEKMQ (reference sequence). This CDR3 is CASRNLAGGSYEQYF. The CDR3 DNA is TGTGCCAGCCGTAATCTAGCGGGAGGGTCCTACGAGCAGTACTTC.

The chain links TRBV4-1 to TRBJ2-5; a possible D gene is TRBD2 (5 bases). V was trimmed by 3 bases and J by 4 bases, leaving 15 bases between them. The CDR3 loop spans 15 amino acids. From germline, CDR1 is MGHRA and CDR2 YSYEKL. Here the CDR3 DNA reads TGCGCCAGCAGCCAGCAAACTTGGACTTTAGAGACCCAGTACTTC. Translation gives CASSQQTWTLETQYF.

CDR3 amino acids: CASSKDRTGLNYGYTF. The CDR3 DNA reads TGTGCCAGCAGTAAAGACCGGACAGGGCTTAACTATGGCTACACCTTC. The rearrangement uses TRBV27 and TRBJ1-2; 8 bases map to TRBD1. The trim removed 5 bases at V and 1 base at J, leaving 9 bases unmatched. CDR3 length: 16 amino acids. The germline V gene has CDR1 MNHEY and CDR2 SMNVEV (reference sequence).

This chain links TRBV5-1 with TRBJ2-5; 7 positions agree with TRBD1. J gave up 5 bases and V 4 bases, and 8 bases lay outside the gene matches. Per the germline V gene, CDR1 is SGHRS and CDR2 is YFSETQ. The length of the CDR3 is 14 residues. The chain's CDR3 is CASSLGQAGETQYF. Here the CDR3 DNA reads TGCGCCAGCAGCCTCGGACAGGCCGGGGAGACCCAGTACTTC.

The CDR3 region has the DNA TGTGCCAGCAGCTTGGGATGGACAGGGGCGAATGAAAAACTGTTTTTT. Its translation: CASSLGWTGANEKLFF. V and J are TRBV5-6 and TRBJ1-4; 9 nucleotides line up with TRBD1. Germline V CDR1 and CDR2: SGHDT, YYEEEE. This CDR3 is 16 amino acids long. Germline trimming cut 0 bases from V and 5 bases from J; bases unmatched to any gene: 5. The complete variable domain, with remaining parts taken from reference TRBV5-6 and TRBJ1-4, reads DAGVTQSPTHLIKTRGQQVTLRCSPKSGHDTVSWYQQALGQGPQFIFQYYEEEERQRGNFPDRFSGHQFPNYSSELNVNALLLGDSALYLCASSLGWTGANEKLFFGSGTQLSVL.

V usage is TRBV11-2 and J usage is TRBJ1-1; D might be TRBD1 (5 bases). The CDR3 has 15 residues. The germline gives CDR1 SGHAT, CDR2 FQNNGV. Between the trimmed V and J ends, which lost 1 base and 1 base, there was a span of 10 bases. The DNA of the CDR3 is TGTGCCAGCAGCTTAGTTACAGGAAGGAACACTGAAGCTTTCTTT. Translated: CASSLVTGRNTEAFF.

The DNA for the CDR3 is TGTGCCAGCAGCTCCGGGACAGAAGGTGGTGGCGCTTTCTTT. As protein: CASSSGTEGGGAFF. V gene TRBV5-6 combines with J gene TRBJ1-1, with 7 positions matching TRBD1. After removal of 3 bases from V and 11 bases from J, the junction contained 13 bases not matched to a gene. CDR1 is SGHDT and CDR2 is YYEEEE in the germline V gene. The CDR3 is 14 amino acids.

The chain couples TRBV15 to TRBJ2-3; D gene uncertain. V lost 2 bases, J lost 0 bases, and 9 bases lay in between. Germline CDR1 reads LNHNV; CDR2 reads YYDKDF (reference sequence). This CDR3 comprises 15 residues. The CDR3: CATSRQKRSTDTQYF. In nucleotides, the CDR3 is TGTGCCACCAGCAGACAGAAACGAAGCACAGATACGCAGTATTTT.

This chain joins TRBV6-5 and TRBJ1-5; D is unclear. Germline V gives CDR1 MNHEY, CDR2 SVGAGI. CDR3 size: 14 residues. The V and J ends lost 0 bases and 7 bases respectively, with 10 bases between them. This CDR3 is CASSYSAGRQPQHF. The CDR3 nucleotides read TGTGCCAGCAGTTACTCGGCAGGTCGGCAGCCCCAGCATTTT.

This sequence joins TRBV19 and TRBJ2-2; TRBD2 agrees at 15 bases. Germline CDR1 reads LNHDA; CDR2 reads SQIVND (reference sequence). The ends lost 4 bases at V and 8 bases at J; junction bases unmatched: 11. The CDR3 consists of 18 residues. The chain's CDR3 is CASSTGLAGGRSTGELFF. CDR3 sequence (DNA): TGTGCCAGTAGTACGGGACTAGCGGGAGGAAGGAGTACGGGGGAGCTGTTTTTT.